These 8 T cell receptor beta chains originate from one sample sequenced in a study of siplizumab effects on memory and regulatory T cells. Generated by immunoSEQ multiplex PCR, the TCRdb table keeps only in-frame clones and is missing some. Of approximately 91,000 clones listed, roughly 94% are singletons. Sequencing was done on a sample of CD8+ T cells sorted from blood. The receptors shown here come from a human donor in good health.

The chain joins TRBV10-3 to TRBJ2-5, with TRBD2 as a possible D gene (5 bases). CDR3 length: 12 residues. Trimming stripped 7 bases from V and 5 bases from J, with 11 bases between. Germline CDR1 ENHRY, CDR2 SYGVKD. CDR3 nucleotides: TGTGCCATCAAGGGAGCACAGGAGACCCAGTACTTC. Translation: CAIKGAQETQYF.

The genes are TRBV28 and TRBJ2-1; 9 bases map to TRBD1. The ends lost 4 bases at V and 2 bases at J; junction bases unmatched: 9. The CDR3 length is 17 residues. Germline V lookup: CDR1 MDHEN, CDR2 SYDVKM. This CDR3 is CASSSYTGTGTYNEQFF. Written as DNA, the CDR3 is TGTGCCAGCAGTTCATACACCGGGACAGGGACCTACAATGAGCAGTTCTTC.

V is TRBV6-6 and J is TRBJ2-1, with D unclear. The length of the CDR3 is 10 residues. V shed 10 bases and J shed 10 bases, with 11 bases lying between them. CDR1 is MNHNY and CDR2 is SVGAGI in the germline V gene (reference sequence). CDR3 sequence (DNA): TGTGCCACCGTGTTCGGGGAGCAGTTCTTC. It yields the protein CATVFGEQFF.

The CDR3 region has the DNA TGTGCCAGCAGCTTGGCCCCTTATGAGGAGCCGAACACTGAAGCTTTCTTT. This gives the protein CASSLAPYEEPNTEAFF. The rearrangement links TRBV5-6 to TRBJ1-1; D not resolved. The CDR3 consists of 17 residues. Germline V gene lookup returns CDR1 SGHDT and CDR2 YYEEEE. The ends were cut back, 0 bases at V and 1 base at J, with 16 bases in the middle. The full variable domain, in which reference TRBV5-6 and TRBJ1-1 provide the parts outside the CDR3, is DAGVTQSPTHLIKTRGQQVTLRCSPKSGHDTVSWYQQALGQGPQFIFQYYEEEERQRGNFPDRFSGHQFPNYSSELNVNALLLGDSALYLCASSLAPYEEPNTEAFFGQGTRLTVV.

The chain employs TRBV2 and TRBJ2-7, with 7 bases fitting TRBD2. Germline CDR1 is SNHLY and CDR2 is FYNNEI. V lost 7 bases, J lost 9 bases, and 15 bases stayed unmatched. This CDR3 has 14 amino acids. This CDR3 is CASIGASGGPRQYF. The CDR3 DNA follows: TGTGCCAGCATAGGGGCTAGCGGAGGCCCCCGGCAGTACTTC.

This sequence joins TRBV7-9 and TRBJ2-1; weak D call: TRBD2 (5 bases). Trimming took 6 bases from V and 5 from J, leaving 17 bases between them. The CDR3 is 15 amino acids. Germline lookup yields CDR1 SEHNR and CDR2 FQNEAQ (reference sequence). CDR3 coding DNA: TGTGCCAGCAGGGCCGGGATACAAATTAACAATGAGCAGTTCTTC. The encoded protein is CASRAGIQINNEQFF.

The rearrangement uses TRBV7-6 and TRBJ1-3; 8 bases line up with TRBD1. The CDR3 has 16 residues. Germline V CDR1 and CDR2: SGHVS, FNYEAQ. Unmatched junction bases numbered 9, after V lost 1 base and J lost 7 bases. The CDR3 protein is CASSLVLTGVWNTIYF. CDR3 DNA sequence: TGTGCCAGCAGCTTAGTTCTGACAGGGGTTTGGAACACCATATATTTT.

The chain recombines TRBV7-9 with TRBJ2-7; D may be TRBD2 (5 bases). The V end lost 2 bases, the J end lost 7 bases, and 9 bases lay between the germline ends. From germline, CDR1 is SEHNR and CDR2 FQNEAQ (reference sequence). This CDR3 spans 12 amino acids. CDR3 nucleotides: TGTGCCAGCAGCTTAACGGGATGGGAGCAGTACTTC. As protein: CASSLTGWEQYF. The full variable domain, with the rest looked up from reference TRBV7-9 and TRBJ2-7, is DTGVSQNPRHKITKRGQNVTFRCDPISEHNRLYWYRQTLGQGPEFLTYFQNEAQLEKSRLLSDRFSAERPKGSFSTLEIQRTEQGDSAMYLCASSLTGWEQYFGPGTRLTVT.